Listed below are T cell receptor beta chains from one sample, sequenced in a study of blood T cell repertoires in COVID-19. This table comes from immunoSEQ multiplex PCR, and its TCRdb copy is limited to in-frame clones, with some not included. The sample consists of some 200,000 clones, 80% to 90% of them appearing once. The specimen sequenced was PBMCs or T cells enriched from blood (not recorded which). Receptors were obtained from a woman between 45 and 60 years old in a cohort exposed to, infected with or recovered from COVID-19 (not recorded which). Each CDR3 is given with its conserved first and last residue. The D gene is left open where the match is weak. A row's size may be missing; if present it is once, few, many or a size class.

>TRBV21-1|NA|TRBJ1-2|NA
CASSQNLPYYGYTF
TGTGCCAGCAGCCAAAACCTACCCTACTATGGCTACACCTTC
>TRBV4-3|NA|TRBJ2-7|NA
CASSHDKSYEQYF
TGCGCCAGCAGCCACGACAAGTCCTACGAGCAGTACTTC
>TRBV29-1|NA|TRBJ1-2|TRBD1
CSVEATGYGYTF
TGCAGCGTTGAAGCGACAGGGTATGGCTACACCTTC
>TRBV6-1|few|TRBJ1-4|NA
CASSEAEVSAWGEKLFF
TGTGCCAGCAGTGAAGCGGAGGTATCCGCCTGGGGTGAAAAACTGTTTTTT
>TRBV24-1|NA|TRBJ1-1|TRBD1
CATRGHRGNTEAFF
TGTGCCACCAGGGGACACAGGGGGAACACTGAAGCTTTCTTT
>TRBV6-2/TRBV6-3|NA|TRBJ2-2|TRBD1
CASSLLRGRDRFRGGANTGELFF
TGTGCCAGCAGCCTCCTCCGGGGTAGGGACAGGTTTAGAGGGGGAGCGAACACCGGGGAGCTGTTTTTT
>TRBV7-2|NA|TRBJ2-3|TRBD2
CASSSQGLAGRTDTQYF
TGTGCCAGCAGCTCTCAAGGACTAGCGGGCCGCACAGATACGCAGTATTTT
>TRBV3-1/TRBV3-2|NA|TRBJ2-5|TRBD2
CASSQDRGVSGTQYF
TGTGCCAGCAGCCAAGATCGGGGGGTCAGTGGGACCCAGTACTTC
>TRBV5-4|NA|TRBJ1-3|TRBD1
CASSVGQGVAGNTIYF
TGTGCCAGCAGCGTGGGACAGGGAGTGGCTGGAAACACCATATATTTT
>TRBV7-8|NA|TRBJ2-2|TRBD1
CASSTTYPGQGTIGELFF
TGTGCCAGCAGCACCACCTACCCGGGACAGGGTACAATCGGGGAGCTGTTTTTT
>TRBV24-1|NA|TRBJ2-3|TRBD1
CATSHGQGRTDTQYF
TGTGCCACCAGCCATGGACAGGGGAGGACAGATACGCAGTATTTT
>TRBV2|NA|TRBJ2-2|NA
CASSAELVSGELFF
TGTGCCAGCAGTGCCGAACTAGTTTCCGGGGAGCTGTTTTTT
>TRBV19|NA|TRBJ2-5|TRBD1
CASRRTGWVETQYF
TGTGCCAGTAGGAGGACAGGGTGGGTCGAGACCCAGTACTTC
>TRBV12-5|NA|TRBJ1-2|NA
CASGLSGYNNGYTF
TGTGCTAGTGGCTTGTCAGGGTACAATAATGGCTACACCTTC
>TRBV7-8|many|TRBJ1-2|NA
CAGCRVDYGYTF
TGTGCCGGATGCAGGGTCGACTATGGCTACACCTTC
>TRBV19|NA|TRBJ2-5|NA
CASSLADQETQYF
TGTGCCAGTAGTCTGGCGGACCAAGAGACCCAGTACTTC
>TRBV7-8|NA|TRBJ2-1|TRBD2
CASSPYRLAGGVYNEQFF
TGTGCCAGCAGCCCATACCGACTAGCGGGGGGGGTATACAATGAGCAGTTCTTC
>TRBV5-4|few|TRBJ2-1|TRBD2
CASSVGTSGNNEQFF
TGTGCCAGCAGCGTGGGGACTAGCGGGAACAATGAGCAGTTCTTC
>TRBV10-3|few|TRBJ1-1|TRBD1
CAISGTGGRTEAFF
TGTGCCATCAGTGGGACAGGGGGCAGGACTGAAGCTTTCTTT
>TRBV7-3|few|TRBJ2-7|TRBD2
CASSFGASGAYEQYF
TGTGCCAGCAGCTTCGGGGCTAGCGGGGCATACGAGCAGTACTTC
>TRBV7-2|NA|TRBJ2-7|NA
CASSLVPGWSYEQYF
TGTGCCAGCAGCTTAGTGCCCGGTTGGTCCTACGAGCAGTACTTC
>TRBV2|NA|TRBJ1-6|NA
CASSAGRDTDSPLHF
TGTGCCAGCAGTGCCGGGCGGGATACTGATTCACCCCTCCACTTT
>TRBV19|NA|TRBJ1-2|TRBD1
CASRDRGYGYTF
TGTGCCAGTAGAGACAGGGGCTATGGCTACACCTTC
>TRBV14|NA|TRBJ1-2|NA
CASSLFRQSYGYTF
TGTGCCAGCAGCCTCTTCCGCCAGTCCTATGGCTACACCTTC
>TRBV30|NA|TRBJ2-3|NA
CAWSVLDTQYF
TGTGCCTGGAGTGTACTAGATACGCAGTATTTT
>TRBV3-1/TRBV3-2|NA|TRBJ1-4|TRBD1
CASRTGGDEKLFF
TGTGCCAGCCGGACAGGGGGTGATGAAAAACTGTTTTTT
>TRBV7-9|many|TRBJ1-5|NA
CASSLGRTRGQPQHF
TGTGCCAGCAGCTTAGGGCGAACCCGAGGTCAGCCCCAGCATTTT
>TRBV11-3|NA|TRBJ2-3|TRBD1
CASSLGTGGTDTQYF
TGTGCCAGCAGCTTAGGGACAGGGGGCACAGATACGCAGTATTTT
>TRBV5-1|NA|TRBJ2-3|TRBD2
CASSPTRGSGGHHTQYF
TGCGCCAGCAGCCCGACGCGGGGTAGCGGGGGTCATCATACGCAGTATTTT
>TRBV5-1|once|TRBJ1-1|TRBD1
CASSWGQGAGTEAFF
TGCGCCAGCAGCTGGGGACAGGGGGCAGGGACTGAAGCTTTCTTT
>TRBV5-8|NA|TRBJ1-1|TRBD1
CASSPRQGRNTEAFF
TGTGCCAGCAGCCCGCGACAGGGTAGGAACACTGAAGCTTTCTTT
>TRBV5-6|NA|TRBJ2-7|NA
CASTLISQRSYEQYF
TGTGCCAGCACCCTGATATCCCAGAGGTCCTACGAGCAGTACTTC
>TRBV5-4|NA|TRBJ2-7|TRBD1
CASSWGKGQGDYEQYF
TGTGCCAGCAGCTGGGGCAAGGGACAGGGGGACTACGAGCAGTACTTC
>TRBV19|NA|TRBJ1-1|NA
CASSMNSLMNTEAFF
TGTGCCAGTAGTATGAACTCCTTAATGAACACTGAAGCTTTCTTT
>TRBV3-1/TRBV3-2|NA|TRBJ2-2|TRBD2
CASSQGLGLAGNTGELFF
TGTGCCAGCAGCCAAGGCCTTGGACTAGCGGGGAACACCGGGGAGCTGTTTTTT
>TRBV28|NA|TRBJ1-1|NA
CASRNHQGNTEAFF
TGTGCCAGCAGGAATCATCAGGGGAACACTGAAGCTTTCTTT
>TRBV5-4|NA|TRBJ2-7|TRBD1
CASSWDSTSSYEQYF
TGTGCCAGCAGCTGGGACAGCACGAGCTCCTACGAGCAGTACTTC
>TRBV7-2|NA|TRBJ2-7|TRBD2
CASSLSGGVSSYEQYF
TGTGCCAGCAGCTTGTCGGGGGGGGTTAGCTCCTACGAGCAGTACTTC
>TRBV9|NA|TRBJ2-7|TRBD1
CASSPKGGQSYEQYF
TGTGCCAGCAGCCCCAAAGGGGGACAGAGCTACGAGCAGTACTTC
>TRBV4-2|NA|TRBJ1-6|NA
CASSQEVTGMNSPLHF
TGTGCCAGCAGCCAAGAAGTAACAGGGATGAATTCACCCCTCCACTTT
>TRBV5-6|NA|TRBJ1-5|TRBD1
CASSHQDRVDQPQHF
TGTGCCAGCAGCCACCAGGACAGGGTGGACCAGCCCCAGCATTTT
>TRBV27|NA|TRBJ2-5|NA
CASSSALGSQETQYF
TGTGCCAGCAGTTCGGCCCTCGGGTCTCAAGAGACCCAGTACTTC
>TRBV4-3|NA|TRBJ1-1|NA
CASSQTDNEAFF
TGCGCCAGCAGCCAGACGGACAATGAAGCTTTCTTT
>TRBV7-2|NA|TRBJ2-1|NA
CASSLVGGGLYNEQFF
TGTGCCAGCAGCTTAGTTGGGGGGGGGCTCTACAATGAGCAGTTCTTC
>TRBV5-1|NA|TRBJ1-6|TRBD1
CASSLGQGYDSPLHF
TGCGCCAGCAGCTTAGGACAGGGTTATGATTCACCCCTCCACTTT
>TRBV27|NA|TRBJ2-1|TRBD2
CASSLPGGPHEQFF
TGTGCCAGCAGTTTACCGGGGGGGCCCCATGAGCAGTTCTTC
>TRBV7-6|NA|TRBJ2-3|NA
CASSRGHNTDTQYF
TGTGCCAGCAGCCGAGGACATAACACAGATACGCAGTATTTT
>TRBV7-2|NA|TRBJ2-2|NA
CASSLGVHIGFLTGELFF
TGTGCCAGCAGCTTAGGCGTGCATATCGGGTTCTTAACCGGGGAGCTGTTTTTT
>TRBV4-2|medium-sized|TRBJ2-3|TRBD2
CASSQEPRAGGSTDTQYF
TGTGCCAGCAGCCAGGAGCCGCGAGCGGGGGGAAGCACAGATACGCAGTATTTT
>TRBV2|NA|TRBJ1-4|NA
CASLRVRGEKLFF
TGTGCCAGCTTAAGGGTCAGGGGAGAAAAACTGTTTTTT
>TRBV5-5|NA|TRBJ2-3|TRBD2
CASIAAGGFGDTQYF
TGTGCCAGCATCGCAGCGGGGGGTTTCGGAGATACGCAGTATTTT
>TRBV9|NA|TRBJ2-2|TRBD2
CASSRGGANTGELFF
TGTGCCAGCAGCCGGGGAGGGGCGAACACCGGGGAGCTGTTTTTT
>TRBV2|NA|TRBJ1-2|NA
CASAVRANYGYTF
TGTGCCAGCGCCGTTAGAGCTAACTATGGCTACACCTTC
>TRBV29-1|NA|TRBJ2-7|NA
CSVAGPSYEQYF
TGCAGCGTTGCCGGTCCATCCTACGAGCAGTACTTC
>TRBV5-1|NA|TRBJ2-7|NA
CASSLVGENALAMEQYF
TGCGCCAGCAGCTTGGTTGGGGAAAACGCGCTAGCAATGGAGCAGTACTTC